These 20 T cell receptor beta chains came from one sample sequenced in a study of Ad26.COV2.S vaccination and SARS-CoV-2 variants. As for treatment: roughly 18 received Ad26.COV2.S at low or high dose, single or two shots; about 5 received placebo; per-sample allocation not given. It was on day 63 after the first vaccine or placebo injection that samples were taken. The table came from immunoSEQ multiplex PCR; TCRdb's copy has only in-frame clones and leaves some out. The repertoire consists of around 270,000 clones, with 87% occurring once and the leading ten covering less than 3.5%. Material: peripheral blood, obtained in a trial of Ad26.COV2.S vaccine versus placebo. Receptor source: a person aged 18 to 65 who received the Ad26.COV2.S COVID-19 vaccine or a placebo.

The CDR3 loop is CASSVGQLSSYNSPLHF. CDR3 bases: TGTGCCAGCAGCGTAGGGCAGCTAAGCTCCTATAATTCACCCCTCCACTTT. This rearrangement joins TRBV9 to TRBJ1-6; D remains ambiguous. The CDR3 runs 17 residues. CDR1 is SGDLS and CDR2 is YYNGEE in the germline V gene. Deletions cut 0 bases from V and 0 bases from J, with 10 bases between.

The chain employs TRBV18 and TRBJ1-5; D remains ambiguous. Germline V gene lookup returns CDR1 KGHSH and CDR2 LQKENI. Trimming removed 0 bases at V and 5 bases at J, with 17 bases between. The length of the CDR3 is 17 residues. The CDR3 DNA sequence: TGTGCCAGCTCACCACCGAGCAGCCCGGGTGTAGATCAGCCCCAGCATTTT. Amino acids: CASSPPSSPGVDQPQHF. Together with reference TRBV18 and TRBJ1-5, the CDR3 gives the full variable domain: NAGVMQNPRHLVRRRGQEARLRCSPMKGHSHVYWYRQLPEEGLKFMVYLQKENIIDESGMPKERFSAEFPKEGPSILRIQQVVRGDSAAYFCASSPPSSPGVDQPQHFGDGTRLSIL.

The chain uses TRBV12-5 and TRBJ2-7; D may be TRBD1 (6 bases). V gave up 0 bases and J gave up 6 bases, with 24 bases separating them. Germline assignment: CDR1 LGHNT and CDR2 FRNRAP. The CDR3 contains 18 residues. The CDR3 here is CASGLVQGRLTPTSEQYF. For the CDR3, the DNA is TGTGCTAGTGGTTTGGTACAGGGACGGCTCACCCCTACGTCCGAGCAGTACTTC.

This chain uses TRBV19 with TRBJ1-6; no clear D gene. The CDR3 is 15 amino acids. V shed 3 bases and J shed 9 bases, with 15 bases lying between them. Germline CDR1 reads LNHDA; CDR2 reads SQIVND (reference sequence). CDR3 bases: TGTGCCAGTAGTATGCGGCAGGCTTCAAGTTCACCCCTCCACTTT. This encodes CASSMRQASSSPLHF.

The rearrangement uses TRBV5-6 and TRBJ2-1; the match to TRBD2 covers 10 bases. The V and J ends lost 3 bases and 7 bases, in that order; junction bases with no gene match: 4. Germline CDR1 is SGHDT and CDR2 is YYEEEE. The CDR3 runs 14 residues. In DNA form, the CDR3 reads TGTGCCAGCAGCTCGGGACTAGCGAGAAATGAGCAGTTCTTC. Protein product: CASSSGLARNEQFF.

In DNA, the CDR3 is TGTGCCAGCAGTCCTGGAATGTACGGCTACACCTTC. Its protein product is CASSPGMYGYTF. The chain has TRBV12-3 or TRBV12-4 and TRBJ1-2; D remains unclear. Deletions cut 5 bases from V and 8 bases from J, with 12 bases between. The CDR3 covers 12 residues.

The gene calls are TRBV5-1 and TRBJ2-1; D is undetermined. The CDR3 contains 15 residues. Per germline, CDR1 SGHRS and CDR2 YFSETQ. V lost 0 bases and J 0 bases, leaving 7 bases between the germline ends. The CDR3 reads CASSLAKSSYNEQFF. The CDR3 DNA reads TGCGCCAGCAGCTTGGCGAAGAGCTCCTACAATGAGCAGTTCTTC.

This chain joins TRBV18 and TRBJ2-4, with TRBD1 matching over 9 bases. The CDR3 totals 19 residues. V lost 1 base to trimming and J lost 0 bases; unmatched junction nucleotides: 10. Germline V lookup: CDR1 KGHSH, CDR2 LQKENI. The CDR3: CASSPRDRDSALAKNIQYF. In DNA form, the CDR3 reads TGTGCCAGCTCACCACGGGACAGGGACTCGGCACTAGCCAAAAACATTCAGTACTTC.

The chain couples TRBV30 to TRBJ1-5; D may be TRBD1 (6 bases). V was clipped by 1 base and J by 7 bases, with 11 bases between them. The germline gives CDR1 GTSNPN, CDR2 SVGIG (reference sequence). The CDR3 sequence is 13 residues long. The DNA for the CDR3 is TGTGCCTGGAGTGAGGACAGACGACAGCCCCAGCATTTT. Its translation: CAWSEDRRQPQHF.

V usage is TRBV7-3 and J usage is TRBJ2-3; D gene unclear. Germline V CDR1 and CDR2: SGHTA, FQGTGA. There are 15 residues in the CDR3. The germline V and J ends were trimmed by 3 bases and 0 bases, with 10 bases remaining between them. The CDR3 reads CASSLDLRSTDTQYF. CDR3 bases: TGTGCCAGCAGCTTGGACCTCAGAAGCACAGATACGCAGTATTTT.

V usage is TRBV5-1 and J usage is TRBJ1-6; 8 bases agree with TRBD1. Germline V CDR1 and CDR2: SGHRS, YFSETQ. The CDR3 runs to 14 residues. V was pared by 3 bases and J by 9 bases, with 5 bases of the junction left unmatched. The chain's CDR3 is CASSWTGQGSPLHF. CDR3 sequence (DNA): TGCGCCAGCAGCTGGACAGGGCAGGGTTCACCCCTCCACTTT.

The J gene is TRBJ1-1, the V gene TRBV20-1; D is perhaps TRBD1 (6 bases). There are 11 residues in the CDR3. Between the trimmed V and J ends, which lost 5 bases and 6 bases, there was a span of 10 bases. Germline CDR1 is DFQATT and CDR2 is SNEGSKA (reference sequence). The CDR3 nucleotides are TGCAGTGCTTTGGGGGGCCCTGAAGCTTTCTTT. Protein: CSALGGPEAFF.

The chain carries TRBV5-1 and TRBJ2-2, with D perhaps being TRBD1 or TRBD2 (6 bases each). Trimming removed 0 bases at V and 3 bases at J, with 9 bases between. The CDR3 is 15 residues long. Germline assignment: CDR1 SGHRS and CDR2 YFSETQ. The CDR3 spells CASSLDGGHTGELFF. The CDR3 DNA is TGCGCCAGCAGCTTGGATGGGGGGCACACCGGGGAGCTGTTTTTT.

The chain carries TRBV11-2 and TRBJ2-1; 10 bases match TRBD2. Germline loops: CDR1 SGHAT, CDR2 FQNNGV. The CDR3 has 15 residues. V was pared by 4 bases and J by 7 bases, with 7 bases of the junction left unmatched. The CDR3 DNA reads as TGTGCCAGCAGCTACCAGCGGGGGGGCCTGAATGAGCAGTTCTTC. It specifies CASSYQRGGLNEQFF.

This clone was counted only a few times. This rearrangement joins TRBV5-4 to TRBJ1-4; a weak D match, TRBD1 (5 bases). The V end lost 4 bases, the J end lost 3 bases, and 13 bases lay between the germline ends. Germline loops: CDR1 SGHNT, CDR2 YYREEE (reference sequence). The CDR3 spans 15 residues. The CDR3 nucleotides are TGTGCCAGCAGCCTCAGGGCCGGAGCTAATGAAAAACTGTTTTTT. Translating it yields CASSLRAGANEKLFF.

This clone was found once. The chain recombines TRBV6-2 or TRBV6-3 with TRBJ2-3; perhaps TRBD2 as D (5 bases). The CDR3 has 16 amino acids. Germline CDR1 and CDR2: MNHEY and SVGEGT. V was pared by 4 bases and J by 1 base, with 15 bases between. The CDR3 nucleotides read TGTGCCAGCAGTTGCCACTCGACTATACGCACAGATACGCAGTATTTT. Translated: CASSCHSTIRTDTQYF.

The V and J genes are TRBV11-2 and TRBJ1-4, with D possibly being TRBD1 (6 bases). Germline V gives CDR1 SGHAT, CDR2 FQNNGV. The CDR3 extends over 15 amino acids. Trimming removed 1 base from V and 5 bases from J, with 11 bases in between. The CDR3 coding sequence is TGTGCCAGCAGCTTAGCTCGGCAGGGGAATGAAAAACTGTTTTTT. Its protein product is CASSLARQGNEKLFF.

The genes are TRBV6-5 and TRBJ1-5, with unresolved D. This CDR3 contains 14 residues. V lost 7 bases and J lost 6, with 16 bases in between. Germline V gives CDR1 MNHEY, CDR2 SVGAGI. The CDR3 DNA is TGTGCCAGCATGTCAAATTTACAGAGTCAGCCCCAGCATTTT. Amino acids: CASMSNLQSQPQHF.

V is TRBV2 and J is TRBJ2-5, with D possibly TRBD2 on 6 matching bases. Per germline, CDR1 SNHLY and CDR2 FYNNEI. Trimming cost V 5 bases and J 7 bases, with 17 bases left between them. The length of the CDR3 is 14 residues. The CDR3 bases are TGTGCCAGCAGTCAAAGGGACTTGCAGACGACCCAGTACTTC. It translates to CASSQRDLQTTQYF.

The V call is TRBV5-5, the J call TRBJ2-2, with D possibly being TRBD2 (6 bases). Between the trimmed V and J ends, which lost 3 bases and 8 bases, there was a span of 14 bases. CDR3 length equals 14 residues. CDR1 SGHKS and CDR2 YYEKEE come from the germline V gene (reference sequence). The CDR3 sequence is CASSSGLVRGELFF. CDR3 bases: TGTGCCAGCAGCTCGGGACTGGTTAGGGGGGAGCTGTTTTTT.